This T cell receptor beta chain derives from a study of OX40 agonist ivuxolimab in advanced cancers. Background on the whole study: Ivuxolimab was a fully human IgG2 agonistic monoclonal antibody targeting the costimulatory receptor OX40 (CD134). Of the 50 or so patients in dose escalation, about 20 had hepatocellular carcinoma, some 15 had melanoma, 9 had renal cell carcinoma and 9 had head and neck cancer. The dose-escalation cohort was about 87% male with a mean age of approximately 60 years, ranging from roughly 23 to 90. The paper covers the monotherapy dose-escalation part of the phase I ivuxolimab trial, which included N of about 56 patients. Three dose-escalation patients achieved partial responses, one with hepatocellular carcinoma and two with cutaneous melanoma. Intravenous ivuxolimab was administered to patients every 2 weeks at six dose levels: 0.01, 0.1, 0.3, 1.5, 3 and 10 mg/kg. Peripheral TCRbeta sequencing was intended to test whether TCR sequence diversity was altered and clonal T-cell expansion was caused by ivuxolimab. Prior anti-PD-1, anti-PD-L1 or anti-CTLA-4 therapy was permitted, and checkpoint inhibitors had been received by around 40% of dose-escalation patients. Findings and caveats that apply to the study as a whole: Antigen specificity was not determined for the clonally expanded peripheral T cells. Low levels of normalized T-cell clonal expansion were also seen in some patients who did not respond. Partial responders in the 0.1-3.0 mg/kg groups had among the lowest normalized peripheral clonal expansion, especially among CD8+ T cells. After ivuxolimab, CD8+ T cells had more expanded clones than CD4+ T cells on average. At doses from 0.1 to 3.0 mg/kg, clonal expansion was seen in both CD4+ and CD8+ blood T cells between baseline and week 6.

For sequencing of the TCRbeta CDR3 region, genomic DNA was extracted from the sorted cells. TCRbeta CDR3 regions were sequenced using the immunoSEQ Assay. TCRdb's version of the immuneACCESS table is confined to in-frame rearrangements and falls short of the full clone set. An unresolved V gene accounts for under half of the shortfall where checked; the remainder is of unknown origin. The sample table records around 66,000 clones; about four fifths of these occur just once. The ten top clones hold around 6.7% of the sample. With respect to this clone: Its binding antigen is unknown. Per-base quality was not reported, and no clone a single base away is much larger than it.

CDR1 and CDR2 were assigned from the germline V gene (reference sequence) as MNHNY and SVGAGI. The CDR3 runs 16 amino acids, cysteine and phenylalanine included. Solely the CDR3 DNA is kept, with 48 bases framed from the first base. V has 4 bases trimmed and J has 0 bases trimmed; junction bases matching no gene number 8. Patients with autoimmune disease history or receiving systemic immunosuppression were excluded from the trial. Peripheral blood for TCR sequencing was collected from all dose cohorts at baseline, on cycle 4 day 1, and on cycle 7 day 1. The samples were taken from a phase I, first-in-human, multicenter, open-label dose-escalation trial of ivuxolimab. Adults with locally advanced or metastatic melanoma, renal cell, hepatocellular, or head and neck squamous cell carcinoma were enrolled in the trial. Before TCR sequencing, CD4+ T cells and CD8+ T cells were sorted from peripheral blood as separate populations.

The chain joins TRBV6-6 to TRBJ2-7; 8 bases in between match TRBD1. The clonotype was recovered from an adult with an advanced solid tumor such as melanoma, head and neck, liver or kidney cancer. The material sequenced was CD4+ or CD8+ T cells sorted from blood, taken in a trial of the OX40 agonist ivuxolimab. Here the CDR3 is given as CASSSQGGEYSYEQYF. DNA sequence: TGTGCCAGCAGTTCACAGGGGGGCGAATACTCCTACGAGCAGTACTTC.